The clone carrying this TCR beta chain has a handful of counts. Its antigen is not known. This record belongs to a study of T cell repertoires in cytomegalovirus infection. Study in general: It can be stated that public TCR beta signatures indicated CMV infection as well as a matching HLA type. Overall study findings and caveats: Carriers of CMV plus the relevant HLA were identified by cumulative public TCR beta family frequency. The study found HLA-C-restricted CMV-specific TCR beta clonotypes dominating the ex vivo response.

Germline CDR1 SEHNR, CDR2 FQNEAQ (reference sequence). Trimming removed 4 bases from V and 0 bases from J, with 9 bases in between. The CDR3 spans 14 residues. TCRdb re-analysed the reads in MiXCR, keeping a single row per CDR3 protein. The table records under 200,000 distinct CDR3 sequences, approximately 17% of them present only once. The rearrangement joins TRBV7-9 to TRBJ1-1, with D maybe TRBD1 (5 bases). The specimen was CD8+ T cells from PBMCs. This clonotype originated in a human donor in good health (CMV status not recorded). Some clones in this sample may be carry-over from other donors' samples. The CDR3, as DNA: TGTGCCAGCAGCTCCGGGGGGGTGAACACTGAAGCTTTCTTT. Its protein is CASSSGGVNTEAFF.